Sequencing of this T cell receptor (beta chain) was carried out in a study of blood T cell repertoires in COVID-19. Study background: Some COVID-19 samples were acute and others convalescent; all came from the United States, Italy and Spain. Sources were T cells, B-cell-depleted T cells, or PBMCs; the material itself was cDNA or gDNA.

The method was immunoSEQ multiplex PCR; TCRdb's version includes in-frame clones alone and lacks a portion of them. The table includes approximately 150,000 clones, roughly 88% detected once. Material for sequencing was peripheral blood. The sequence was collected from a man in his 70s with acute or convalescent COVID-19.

The CDR3 DNA reads TGTGCCAGCATCCGATTGCGCCGGGACAGGGGTGAAAAACTGTTTTTT. It encodes CASIRLRRDRGEKLFF. The chain combines TRBV5-6 with TRBJ1-4; 10 bases map to TRBD1. V lost 6 bases, J lost 7 bases, and 12 bases stayed unmatched. The CDR3 runs to 16 residues. The V gene's germline CDR1 is SGHDT and CDR2 YYEEEE. Full variable domain (outside the CDR3, taken from reference TRBV5-6 and TRBJ1-4): DAGVTQSPTHLIKTRGQQVTLRCSPKSGHDTVSWYQQALGQGPQFIFQYYEEEERQRGNFPDRFSGHQFPNYSSELNVNALLLGDSALYLCASIRLRRDRGEKLFFGSGTQLSVL.